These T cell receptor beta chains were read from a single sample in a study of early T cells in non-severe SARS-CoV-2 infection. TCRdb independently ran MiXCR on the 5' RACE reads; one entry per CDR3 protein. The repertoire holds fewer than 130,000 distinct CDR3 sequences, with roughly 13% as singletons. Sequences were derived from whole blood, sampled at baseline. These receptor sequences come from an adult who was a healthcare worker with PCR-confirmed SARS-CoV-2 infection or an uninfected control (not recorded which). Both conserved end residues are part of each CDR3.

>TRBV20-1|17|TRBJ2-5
CSAQVRQGQVNQETQYF
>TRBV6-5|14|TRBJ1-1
CASSSLQLNTEAFF
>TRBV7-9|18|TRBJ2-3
CASSTRQGTSRSTDTQYF
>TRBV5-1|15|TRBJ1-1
CASSLERASLTEAFF
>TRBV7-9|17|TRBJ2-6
CASSSVYGKSGANVLTF
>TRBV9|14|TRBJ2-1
CASTTGSSYNEQFF
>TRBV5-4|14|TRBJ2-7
CASSATSGSGEQYF
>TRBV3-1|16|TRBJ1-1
CASSQETGALNTEAFF
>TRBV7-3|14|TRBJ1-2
CASSLNTGGNGYTF
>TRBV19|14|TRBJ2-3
CVTTEGAGTDTQYF
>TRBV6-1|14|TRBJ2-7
CASSEELSSYEQYF
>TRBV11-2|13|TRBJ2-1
CASGQGPYNEQFF
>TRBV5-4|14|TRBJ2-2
CASSPQTNTGELFF
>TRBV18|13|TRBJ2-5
CASSPGTEGTQYF
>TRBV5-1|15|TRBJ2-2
CASSPGTPNTGELFF
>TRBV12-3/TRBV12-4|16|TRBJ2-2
CASSLEVAGGNGELFF
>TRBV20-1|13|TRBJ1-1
CSASMTGRTEAFF
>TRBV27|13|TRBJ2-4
CASRTASRSVQYF
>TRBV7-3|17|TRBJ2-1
CASSSWQRSGSYNEQFF
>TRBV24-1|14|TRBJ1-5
CATSDLNNLGPQHF
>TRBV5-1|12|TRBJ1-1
CASSMTGTEAFF
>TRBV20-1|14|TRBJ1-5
CSASRGRGNQPQHF
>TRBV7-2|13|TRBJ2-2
CAGRQGRTGELFF